This TCR beta chain was identified in a study of blood T cell repertoires in COVID-19. Study as a whole: Sources were T cells, B-cell-depleted T cells, or PBMCs; the material itself was cDNA or gDNA.

The repertoire was sequenced with immunoSEQ multiplex PCR; TCRdb's copy has only in-frame clones and lacks some. This table has a few hundred thousand clones, nearly 90% appearing once. The germline gives CDR1 MDHEN, CDR2 SYDVKM. V was shortened by 6 bases and J by 6 bases, with 11 bases between the two germline ends. This CDR3 region has 12 residues. Adults between roughly 18 and 95 years of age took part from 24 US areas. Sequencing was done on a sample of PBMCs or T cells enriched from blood (not recorded which). The sequence was collected from a woman under 30 with acute COVID-19. V and J are TRBV28 and TRBJ1-1; no firm D call. CDR3 sequence (DNA): TGTGCCAGCAGCCCGCCGGGAGCTGAAGCTTTCTTT. This encodes CASSPPGAEAFF.